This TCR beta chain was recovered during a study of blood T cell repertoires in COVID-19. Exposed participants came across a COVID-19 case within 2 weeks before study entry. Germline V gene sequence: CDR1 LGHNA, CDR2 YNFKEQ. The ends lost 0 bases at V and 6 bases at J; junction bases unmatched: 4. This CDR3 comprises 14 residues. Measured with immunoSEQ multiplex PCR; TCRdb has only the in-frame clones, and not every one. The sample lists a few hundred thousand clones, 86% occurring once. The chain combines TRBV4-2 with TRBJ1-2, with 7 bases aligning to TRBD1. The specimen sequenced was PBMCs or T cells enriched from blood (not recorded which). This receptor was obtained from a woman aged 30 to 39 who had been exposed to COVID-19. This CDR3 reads CASSQETGWDGYTF. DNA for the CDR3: TGTGCCAGCAGCCAAGAGACAGGGTGGGATGGCTACACCTTC.